This is a list of T cell receptor beta chains from one sample in a study of blood T cells in healthy people across ages. TCRdb ran MiXCR on the 5' RACE reads and lists one entry per CDR3 protein. This table has about 1.1 million distinct CDR3 sequences, roughly two fifths appearing once. The sequencing input was blood. All receptors come from a man younger than 35 in good health. The conserved cysteine and the conserved F or W are not part of the CDR3 here. D genes are given only for firm matches. Clone size is shown for a subset of rows, as once, few, many or a class of expanded clone.

TRBD1	-	TRBJ1-5	TRBV6-2/TRBV6-3	ASSFDRGQSNQPQH
-	-	TRBJ1-2	TRBV7-2	ASSLHVGYT
-	few	TRBJ1-2	TRBV4-1	ASSQQGKDGYT
-	few	TRBJ1-5	TRBV10-3	ATQGLRAGNQPQH
-	few	TRBJ1-2	TRBV12-3/TRBV12-4	ASSSSRGPQNYGYT
-	-	TRBJ1-1	TRBV10-3	AISESIGGSGEAF
-	-	TRBJ2-1	TRBV28	ASSEIKNNEQF
-	-	-	TRBV7-2	ASSLVVAEDEQY
-	few	-	TRBV20-1	SALDKDRYEQY
-	-	TRBJ1-2	TRBV6-6	ASSPSFPGNYGYT
TRBD1	-	TRBJ2-2	TRBV6-5	ASRPPGTVTGELF
TRBD1	-	TRBJ2-1	TRBV2	ASSATGGAYNEQF
TRBD2	few	TRBJ2-3	TRBV11-2	ASSELAGGPPHTQY
-	many	TRBJ1-2	TRBV29-1	SVEVRDYGYT
-	-	TRBJ2-1	TRBV4-1	ASSQTWRSYNEQF
-	few	TRBJ1-1	TRBV7-9	ASSRTFEAF
-	-	TRBJ1-1	TRBV29-1	SGSRGTEAF
-	few	TRBJ2-1	TRBV10-3	AIGGRDNEQF
TRBD1	few	TRBJ1-2	TRBV12-3/TRBV12-4	ASRGQGGTASYGYT
-	few	TRBJ1-5	TRBV4-2	ASSQERGLPQH
-	many	TRBJ1-1	TRBV9	ASGGGTEAF
-	-	TRBJ1-4	TRBV21-1	ASSKESGGDEKLF
TRBD1	-	TRBJ2-2	TRBV7-9	ASSYGTGKAELF
-	few	TRBJ2-1	TRBV28	ASSLTDAGEQF
TRBD1	-	TRBJ1-4	TRBV20-1	SARDSQGGEKLF
TRBD1	few	TRBJ2-3	TRBV27	ASSFRGRSDTQY
TRBD1	-	-	TRBV4-1	ASSQDLSGTGYNEQY
-	-	TRBJ1-4	TRBV4-3	ASGQEGGGVTNEKLF
TRBD2	-	TRBJ2-2	TRBV7-2	ASSASGGHRELF
TRBD1	few	TRBJ2-7	TRBV29-1	SLAGTGGIDYNEQY
TRBD1	-	TRBJ2-1	TRBV18	ASSPLDRGQLVHEQF
-	few	TRBJ1-1	TRBV12-3/TRBV12-4	ASSLAGRHTEAF
-	-	TRBJ1-1	TRBV18	ASSRIQEGTEAF
TRBD1	few	TRBJ2-1	TRBV5-1	ASSLDFGQGNEQF
-	few	TRBJ2-1	TRBV12-5	ASGLVHSESSYNEQF
-	few	TRBJ1-2	TRBV6-2/TRBV6-3	ASGHGYGYT
TRBD2	-	TRBJ2-1	TRBV6-5	ASPGTSGYNEQF
TRBD1	-	TRBJ2-1	TRBV5-6	ASSLEGAFYNEQF
TRBD2	once	TRBJ2-5	TRBV3-1	VSSIRTSGGVGTQY
TRBD1	few	TRBJ1-5	TRBV5-6	ASSLRSGQGGQPQH
-	-	TRBJ2-2	TRBV7-7	ASSFAENTGELF
-	few	TRBJ2-1	TRBV5-5	ASSLLTGLMRNEQF
TRBD1	many	TRBJ2-1	TRBV7-9	ASSSDRVSYNEQF
-	few	TRBJ1-4	TRBV5-1	ASSLEGQGGEKLF
-	few	TRBJ2-7	TRBV7-8	ASRYRVRPEQY
-	-	TRBJ2-2	TRBV25-1	ASSEGSLRPGELF
-	few	TRBJ1-2	TRBV20-1	SARRRGDLGYT
TRBD1	few	TRBJ1-6	TRBV7-6	ASSSPRGQALPHLH
-	-	TRBJ2-1	TRBV28	ATLRVSFNEQF
-	few	TRBJ1-2	TRBV5-1	ASSLGPVGSNDYGYT
-	many	TRBJ1-2	TRBV7-9	ASSLSGPNYGYT
-	-	TRBJ1-4	TRBV6-5	ASRAYGTTNEKLF
-	-	TRBJ2-2	TRBV10-1	ASSERLENTGELF
-	few	TRBJ1-2	TRBV7-9	ASSFGRVDGYT
-	-	TRBJ1-1	TRBV7-3	ASSPQGTRPSEAF
TRBD2	few	TRBJ2-3	TRBV6-2/TRBV6-3	ASRPGLGADTQY
-	-	-	TRBV11-2	ASSLYSNEQY